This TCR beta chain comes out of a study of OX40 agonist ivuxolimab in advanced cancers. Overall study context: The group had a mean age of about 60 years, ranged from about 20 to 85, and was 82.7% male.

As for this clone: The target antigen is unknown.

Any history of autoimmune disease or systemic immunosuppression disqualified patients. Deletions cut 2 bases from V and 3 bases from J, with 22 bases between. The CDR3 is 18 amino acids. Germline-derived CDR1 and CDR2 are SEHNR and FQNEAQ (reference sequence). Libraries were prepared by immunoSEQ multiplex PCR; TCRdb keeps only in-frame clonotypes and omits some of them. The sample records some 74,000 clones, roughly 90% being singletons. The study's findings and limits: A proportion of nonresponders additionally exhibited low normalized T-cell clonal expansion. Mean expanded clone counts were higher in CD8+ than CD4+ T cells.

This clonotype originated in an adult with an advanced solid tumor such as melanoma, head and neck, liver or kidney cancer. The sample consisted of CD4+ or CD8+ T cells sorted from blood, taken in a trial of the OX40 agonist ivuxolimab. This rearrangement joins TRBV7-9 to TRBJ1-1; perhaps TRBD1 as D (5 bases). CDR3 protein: CASSLNSGRAWVDTEAFF. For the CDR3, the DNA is TGTGCCAGCAGCTTAAATTCAGGGAGGGCTTGGGTCGACACTGAAGCTTTCTTT.